This TCR beta chain emerged from a study of cytomegalovirus exposure and HLA in healthy donors. About the research overall: Prior work identified some 120 million unique TCR beta sequences in roughly 190 million T cells. Study-wide findings and caveats: CMV serostatus was the only immune exposure information that was available.

The PCR made use of 60 Vbeta and 13 Jbeta primers. Data came from immunoSEQ multiplex PCR; TCRdb stores just in-frame clones and leaves some out. The repertoire includes under 200,000 clones, roughly 77% of them detected once, and 0.39% sits in the top ten. This clone was picked up a small number of times. Antigen: not known. The CDR3 loop spans 13 amino acids. The junction had 3 bases not matched to a gene; V was cut back by 0 bases and J by 9 bases. Germline values: CDR1 MGHRA, CDR2 YSYEKL. The specimen sequenced was PBMCs. This sequence originates from a male donor in good health and CMV-seropositive. V and J are TRBV4-1 and TRBJ2-5; TRBD2 matches 8 bases. The CDR3 DNA is TGCGCCAGCAGCCAAGAAGGGACTAGGGCCCAGTACTTC. Its protein product is CASSQEGTRAQYF.